A single sample gave rise to the 4 T cell receptor beta chains below, sequenced in a study of blood T cell repertoires in COVID-19. Clones were sequenced by immunoSEQ multiplex PCR, and TCRdb holds only the in-frame ones, with some missing. The table has some 200,000 clones, just over 85% seen once. Input material: PBMCs or T cells enriched from blood (not recorded which). The receptors originated from a woman aged 40 to 50 with acute COVID-19.

The chain combines TRBV5-1 with TRBJ1-1; 7 bases fit TRBD1. The length of the CDR3 is 16 residues. CDR1 SGHRS and CDR2 YFSETQ come from the germline V gene. Unmatched junction bases numbered 10, after V lost 4 bases and J lost 1 base. In nucleotides, the CDR3 is TGCGCCAGCAGCCTGGAGGGACAGAACGCGAACACTGAAGCTTTCTTT. Protein sequence: CASSLEGQNANTEAFF.

This chain uses TRBV14 with TRBJ1-2; D ambiguous. The CDR3 totals 12 residues. The V gene lost 4 bases and the J gene lost 10 bases, with 13 bases spanning the gap. Germline CDR1 SGHDN, CDR2 FVKESK. CDR3 DNA: TGTGCCAGCAGCCTTTTCAACCGGGACTACACCTTC. It yields the protein CASSLFNRDYTF.

The rearrangement links TRBV19 to TRBJ1-5, with TRBD1 identical over 8 bases. The CDR3 covers 18 residues. Germline CDR1 reads LNHDA; CDR2 reads SQIVND (reference sequence). V shed 7 bases, J shed 0 bases, and the junction held 14 bases outside the gene matches. CDR3 residues: CASTASGQGQYSNQPQHF. In DNA form, the CDR3 reads TGTGCCAGTACCGCCTCTGGACAGGGACAATATAGCAATCAGCCCCAGCATTTT. Variable domain in full (rest from reference TRBV19 and TRBJ1-5): DGGITQSPKYLFRKEGQNVTLSCEQNLNHDAMYWYRQDPGQGLRLIYYSQIVNDFQKGDIAEGYSVSREKKESFPLTVTSAQKNPTAFYLCASTASGQGQYSNQPQHFGDGTRLSIL.

This clone was seen once. The chain joins TRBV6-5 to TRBJ2-7, with D possibly being TRBD2 (5 bases). Trimming removed 5 bases at V and 3 bases at J, with 8 bases between. The CDR3 has 12 residues. The germline CDR1 and CDR2 sequences are MNHEY and SVGAGI. CDR3 DNA sequence: TGTGCCAGCAGTAAAACTAGCTACGAGCAGTACGTC. The encoded protein is CASSKTSYEQYV.